This TCR beta chain was sequenced in a study of T cells in localized non-small cell lung cancer (dated by TCRdb to the early 2020s). About the study as a whole: The study examined T cell repertoires in approximately 240 patients with early-stage NSCLC and compared tumors with uninvolved tumor-adjacent lungs. Of the NSCLC patients, 129 were male and about a hundred were female, and the mean age was approximately 64 years. The cohort was made up of roughly 250 treatment-naive NSCLC patients whose localized lung tumors had been resected. What the work shows at the level of the full study, not this receptor alone: Because multi-region tumor sequencing was not done, intratumor heterogeneity could not be ruled out. A median of 57 of the top 100 tumor clones turned up in the paired uninvolved adjacent lung, and 25 to 30 of those clones also ranked among the top 100 of that same adjacent lung. Longer overall survival was associated with higher blood T cell density, whereas shorter survival was associated with higher adjacent-lung clonality. Since the design was exploratory, TCR variables were selected using unadjusted p-values with no false-discovery rate correction. Uninvolved tumor-adjacent lung showed the highest T cell clonality, higher than tumor, which suggests more focused antigenic responses in the uninvolved tumor-adjacent lung.

At diagnosis, tumor, uninvolved tumor-adjacent lung and peripheral blood were collected and then preserved as a mix of FFPE and fresh-frozen material. For TCR repertoire profiling, the blood samples were analyzed as peripheral blood mononuclear cells. The immunoSEQ Assay was used to sequence TCR beta CDR3 regions from DNA. Per the source publication's procedure: To compute T cell density, TCR beta template counts were normalized to usable DNA, which was estimated by amplifying housekeeping genes. Richness was estimated with the preseqR package, extrapolating to 400,000 templates for PBMC samples and 120,000 templates for tissue samples. Clonality was defined by subtracting Pielou's evenness from one. Tissue-enriched TCRs were identified by differential abundance testing using productive amino-acid clonotypes, minimum total count 5 and alpha 0.1. The Jaccard Index and the Morisita Overlap Index were used to measure repertoire overlap between compartments. GLIPH grouped TCR beta CDR3s together with public tetramer-defined viral CDR3s, and a viral motif had to include at least three viral sequences and show V-gene enrichment. TCRdb obtained this table from immuneACCESS and retained in-frame rearrangements with V and J assigned. These tables miss some clones; where compared with another copy, unresolved V genes account for less than half of the shortfall, and the remainder is unexplained. V and J calls and clone size follow that table, whereas D and trimming were derived from the DNA. This sample holds roughly 30,000 clones; about nine tenths were observed only once. 4.2% of the sample is held by the ten biggest clonotypes.

With respect to this clone: Its antigen specificity is not known. Nothing much larger sits one base from this clone, and base qualities are not available.

This receptor was taken from a woman aged 40-70 years with stage I lung adenocarcinoma. Here the sequenced sample was peripheral blood, taken before any cancer treatment.

The sequenced DNA is TGTGCCAGTAGTAGCCGGGACAGGGGTTACGAGCAGTACTTC. The translation is CASSSRDRGYEQYF. Recombination joined TRBV19 with TRBJ2-7, with 10 bases in between that match TRBD1. Germline trimming: 4 bases from V, 4 bases from J; junction bases outside gene matches: 4. Per the germline V gene (reference sequence), LNHDA is the CDR1 and SQIVND is the CDR2. From the cysteine through the phenylalanine, the CDR3 covers 14 amino acids. The retained sequence is limited to the CDR3, 42 bases, with the frame set at the first base. Outside the CDR3, residues come from the reference TRBV19 and TRBJ2-7 proteins, so the full variable domain is: DGGITQSPKYLFRKEGQNVTLSCEQNLNHDAMYWYRQDPGQGLRLIYYSQIVNDFQKGDIAEGYSVSREKKESFPLTVTSAQKNPTAFYLCASSSRDRGYEQYFGPGTRLTVT.